This T cell receptor (beta chain) stems from a study of control samples from healthy donors and cancer patients. Produced via immunoSEQ multiplex PCR; TCRdb's table is partial and in-frame only. The table includes 150,000 to 200,000 clones, roughly 94% detected once. This clone was detected once. Germline-derived CDR1 and CDR2 are LNHNV and YYDKDF (reference sequence). The germline V and J ends were trimmed by 0 bases and 1 base, with 13 bases remaining between them. The CDR3 length is 17 residues. The chain employs TRBV15 and TRBJ1-5, with TRBD1 as a possible D gene (6 bases). Sequencing input: blood. The receptor was isolated from a young woman in good health. This CDR3 reads CATSRDIQGLSNQPQHF. The DNA for the CDR3 is TGTGCCACCAGCAGAGATATACAGGGACTAAGCAATCAGCCCCAGCATTTT.